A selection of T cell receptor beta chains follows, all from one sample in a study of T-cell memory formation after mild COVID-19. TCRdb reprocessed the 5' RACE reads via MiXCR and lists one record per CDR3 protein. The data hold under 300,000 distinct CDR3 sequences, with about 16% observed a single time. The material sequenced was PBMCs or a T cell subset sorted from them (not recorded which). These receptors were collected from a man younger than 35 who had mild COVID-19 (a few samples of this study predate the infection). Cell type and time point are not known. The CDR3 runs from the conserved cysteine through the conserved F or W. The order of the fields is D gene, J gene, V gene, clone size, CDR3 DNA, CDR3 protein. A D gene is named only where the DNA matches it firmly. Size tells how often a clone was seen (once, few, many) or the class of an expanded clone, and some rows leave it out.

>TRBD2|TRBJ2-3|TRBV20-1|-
TGCAGTGCAACCACTAGCGGGGGGGACGCTAGCACAGATACGCAGTATTTT
CSATTSGGDASTDTQYF
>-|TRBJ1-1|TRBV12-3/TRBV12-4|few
TGTGCCAGCAGTCGAGTTGGCACTGAAGCTTTCTTT
CASSRVGTEAFF
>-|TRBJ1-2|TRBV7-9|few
TGTGCCAGCAGCCCAGTCGGGGGGGGCGGCTACACCTTC
CASSPVGGGGYTF
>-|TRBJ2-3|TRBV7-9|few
TGTGCCAGCAGCTTGGAGGGGCGCTCAGATACGCAGTATTTT
CASSLEGRSDTQYF
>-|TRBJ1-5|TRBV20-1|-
TGCAGTGCTAGAGCCGGGGTTCAGCCCCAGCATTTT
CSARAGVQPQHF
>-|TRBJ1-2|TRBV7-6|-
TGTGCCAGCAGCTCCAACGAAGGAGCCAGCAACACCTTC
CASSSNEGASNTF
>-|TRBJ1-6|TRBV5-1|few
TGCGCCAGCAGCTTGGCCGATAGGGGCGGCTCACCCCTCCACTTT
CASSLADRGGSPLHF
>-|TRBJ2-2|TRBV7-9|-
TGTGCCAGCAGGGAACTTTCTCCCACCACCGGGGAGCTGTTTTTT
CASRELSPTTGELFF
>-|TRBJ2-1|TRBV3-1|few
TGTGCCAGCAGCCAAACGGGGAACAATGAGCAGTTCTTC
CASSQTGNNEQFF
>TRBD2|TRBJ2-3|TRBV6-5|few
TGTGCCAGCAGTTACTCGAGGGCACAGATTAGCGGGCGCCGCACAGATACGCAGTATTTT
CASSYSRAQISGRRTDTQYF
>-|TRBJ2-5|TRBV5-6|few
TGTGCCAGCAGCCCAGGACTTAGGGAAGAGACCCAGTACTTC
CASSPGLREETQYF
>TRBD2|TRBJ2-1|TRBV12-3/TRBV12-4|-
TGTGCCAGCACCCCCTCTAAAGCGGGGTCCTACAATGAGCAGTTCTTC
CASTPSKAGSYNEQFF
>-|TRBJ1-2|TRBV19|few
TGTGCCAGTAGTATCGGTACCTCGGCCTCTAACTATGGCTACACCTTC
CASSIGTSASNYGYTF
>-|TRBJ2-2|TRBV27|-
TGTGCCAGCAGCCCCTCTTGGTCAGTCACCGGGGAGCTGTTTTTT
CASSPSWSVTGELFF
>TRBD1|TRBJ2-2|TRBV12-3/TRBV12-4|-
TGTGCCAGCAGATACGGGACAGTCAACACCGGGGAGCTGTTTTTT
CASRYGTVNTGELFF
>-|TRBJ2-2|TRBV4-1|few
TGCGCCAGCAGCCCGCTCGACCAGCCAGGGGAGCTGTTTTTT
CASSPLDQPGELFF
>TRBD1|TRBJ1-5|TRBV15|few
TGTGCCACCAGCAGAATGTCTGGGGACAGAAATCAGCCCCAGCATTTT
CATSRMSGDRNQPQHF
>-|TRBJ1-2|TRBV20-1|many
TGCAGTGCGGGACCGGGACTATTTGGCTATGGCTACACCTTC
CSAGPGLFGYGYTF
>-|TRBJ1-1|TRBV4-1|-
TGCGCCAGCAGCCAAGGCCTCCCGTCGACAGTCGAGAGGGGTGAAGCTTTCTTT
CASSQGLPSTVERGEAFF
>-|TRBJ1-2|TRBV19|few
TGTGCCAGTAGTATATCAGGGAGAGCGGGCTACACCTTC
CASSISGRAGYTF
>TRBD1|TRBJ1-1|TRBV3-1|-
TGTGCCAGCACCCTCGACCCGGACAGGGAAACTTTCTTT
CASTLDPDRETFF
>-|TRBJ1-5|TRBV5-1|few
TGCGCCAGCAGCCCTACCGGGACTAATCAGCCCCAGCATTTT
CASSPTGTNQPQHF
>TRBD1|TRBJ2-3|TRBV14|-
TGTGCCAGCAGCCAAGGCTGGGGGCAGGGGGGCACAGATACGCAGTATTTT
CASSQGWGQGGTDTQYF